The source of this T cell receptor beta chain is a study of beta chain features in type 1 diabetes. About the study: Cell yields, age and gender were similar between patients and healthy donors.

There was one heparinised blood draw per donor, averaging about 120 mL. A sort by CD45RO/CCR7/CD25/CD127/CD95/CD27 yielded CD4+ naive, central memory, regulatory and stem cell-like memory cells. This CDR3 has 14 amino acids. Germline CDR1 is SQVTM and CDR2 is ANQGSEA. The V end lost 4 bases, the J end lost 7 bases, and 17 bases lay between the germline ends. Isolated RNA was reverse transcribed in full, so expressed TCRB transcripts were sequenced. TCRdb's copy holds only in-frame clones and misses some; the assay was immunoSEQ multiplex PCR. The table includes 200,000 to 250,000 clones, under 20% detected once. Points from the study as a whole: Shortening that was moderate but significant affected the TCRB CDR3s of Type 1 diabetes patients in all four CD4+ subsets. Individuals with type 1 diabetes displayed fewer insertions and more deletions at VDJ junctions.

In its sample, this clone was seen a few times. Its target is not known. This TCR was sampled from a young man with type 1 diabetes. The gene calls are TRBV29-1 and TRBJ2-1, with D perhaps TRBD2 (6 bases). Material for sequencing was naive CD4+ T cells from blood. The CDR3 DNA sequence: TGCAGCGTTGGTTCGGGAGCGTTAAGAAATGAGCAGTTCTTC. The encoded protein is CSVGSGALRNEQFF.